A single T cell receptor beta chain is shown here with its context. Its antigen remains unknown. CD4+ T cells that had been cultured provided DNA sequenced with the Oncomine TCR Beta short-read assay. Via MiXCR, TCRdb re-called the PCR reads, giving one row per CDR3 protein. The sample yields roughly 12,000 distinct CDR3 sequences, approximately 45% seen once. The entry originates in a study of vaccination and CD4 T cells after COVID-19. Treatment indicated: approximately 9-day PBMC culture with coronavirus spike peptide pools or control peptides (ViraFEST assay). V lost 5 bases and J lost 2, with 15 bases in between. This CDR3 is 15 amino acids long. The germline V gene has CDR1 LNHNV and CDR2 YYDKDF (reference sequence).

Sample: CD4+ T cells from blood, cultured in vitro. The V gene is TRBV15, the J gene TRBJ2-5, with D possibly called TRBD1 or TRBD2 (5 bases each). This sequence originates from a human donor who had recovered from COVID-19. The CDR3 region is CATSWRRQPQETQYF. CDR3 coding DNA: TGTGCCACCAGCTGGAGGAGACAGCCGCAAGAGACCCAGTACTTC.